In this sample, the clone carrying this T cell receptor (beta chain) turned up a few times. Its antigen is as yet unknown. CDR1 and CDR2 (germline): SGHVS, FNYEAQ. The CDR3 totals 14 residues. V was clipped by 5 bases and J by 0 bases, with 8 bases between them. The entry originates in a study of T cells in Graves' hyperthyroidism and ophthalmopathy. About the research overall: Peripheral blood was taken when the disease was first diagnosed, before any treatment began. Points from the study as a whole: Patients with ophthalmopathy were separated from those with stable hyperthyroidism by a 13 V-J model. Blood also showed most of the thyroid clonotypes that were expanded above 0.001. Ophthalmopathy was model-predicted a median about 6 months pre-onset.

TCR beta CDR3 region amplification was performed from RNA transcripts. HTBI primers were employed in a first-round RT-PCR of the TCR CDR3. TCRdb analysed the multiplex PCR reads with MiXCR anew, one entry per CDR3 protein. The sample has around 700,000 distinct CDR3 sequences; roughly a sixth are singletons. The sequence came from a woman in her forties or fifties with Graves' hyperthyroidism that later progressed to Graves' ophthalmopathy. The sequenced sample was blood. The chain uses TRBV7-6 and TRBJ2-1; D is unresolved. Here the CDR3 DNA reads TGTGCCAGCAGCAGGAGTAACTCCTACAATGAGCAGTTCTTC. This encodes CASSRSNSYNEQFF.